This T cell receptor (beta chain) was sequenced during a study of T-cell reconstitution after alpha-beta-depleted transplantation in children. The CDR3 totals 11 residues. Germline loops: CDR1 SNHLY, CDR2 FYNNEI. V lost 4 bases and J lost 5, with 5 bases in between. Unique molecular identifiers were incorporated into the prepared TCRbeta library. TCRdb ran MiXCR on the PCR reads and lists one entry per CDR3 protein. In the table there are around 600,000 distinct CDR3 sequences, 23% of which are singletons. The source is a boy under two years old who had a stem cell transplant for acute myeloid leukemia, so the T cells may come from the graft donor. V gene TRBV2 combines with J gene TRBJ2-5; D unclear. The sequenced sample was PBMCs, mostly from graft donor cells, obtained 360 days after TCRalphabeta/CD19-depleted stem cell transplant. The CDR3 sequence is CASSVSETQYF. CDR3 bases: TGTGCCAGCAGTGTATCCGAGACCCAGTACTTC. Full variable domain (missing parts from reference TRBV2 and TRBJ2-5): EPEVTQTPSHQVTQMGQEVILRCVPISNHLYFYWYRQILGQKVEFLVSFYNNEISEKSEIFDDQFSVERPDGSNFTLKIRSTKLEDSAMYFCASSVSETQYFGPGTRLLVL.